This passage covers 11 T cell receptor beta chains from one sample sequenced in a study of identical twins' blood T cells (dated by TCRdb to the early 2010s). Library generation was performed with 5' RACE. Reads for this sample came from an Illumina Genome Analyzer IIx. TCRdb reprocessing: public reads trimmed at Q25 with fastp, clones called with MiXCR, in-frame beta chains kept. Each CDR3 protein gets just one entry, which takes the most common genes and DNA from the rows behind it. This sample lists roughly 380,000 distinct CDR3 sequences; 28% were detected once. In total, the top ten clones hold roughly 6.1% of the sample. The sequenced material came from PBMCs. These receptors were obtained from a woman between 18 and 55 years old in good health.

Only a few counts were recorded for this clonotype. V and J are TRBV6-5 and TRBJ1-1, with TRBD1 identical over 8 bases. CDR1 MNHEY and CDR2 SVGAGI come from the germline V gene. This CDR3 comprises 11 residues. V was pared by 5 bases and J by 10 bases, with 3 bases of the junction left unmatched. The CDR3 here is CASSPGTGAFF. CDR3 DNA: TGTGCCAGCAGTCCCGGGACAGGAGCTTTCTTT.

The rearrangement joins TRBV27 to TRBJ2-2; weak D call: TRBD1 (5 bases). Germline V gene lookup returns CDR1 MNHEY and CDR2 SMNVEV (reference sequence). The CDR3 length is 14 residues. V lost 6 bases and J 1 base, leaving 9 bases between the germline ends. This chain's CDR3 is CASSQTENTGELFF. The CDR3 DNA sequence: TGTGCCAGCAGCCAGACAGAGAACACCGGGGAGCTGTTTTTT.

A few counts support this clonotype. This chain connects TRBV20-1 to TRBJ2-3; D is perhaps TRBD1 or TRBD2 (6 bases each). CDR1 and CDR2 (germline): DFQATT, SNEGSKA (reference sequence). The CDR3 loop spans 14 amino acids. V shed 5 bases and J shed 2 bases, with 14 bases lying between them. The CDR3 bases are TGCAGTGCTGCCCGTAGGGGGGACACAGATACGCAGTATTTT. Amino acids: CSAARRGDTDTQYF.

In its sample, this clonotype was seen a few times. The chain uses TRBV20-1 and TRBJ2-2, with D maybe TRBD1 (5 bases). With 2 bases removed from V and 3 bases from J, the gap between germline ends came to 10 bases. The germline CDR1 and CDR2 sequences are DFQATT and SNEGSKA (reference sequence). The CDR3 is 14 amino acids. The CDR3 region is CSARRPRDTGELFF. The CDR3 DNA is TGCAGTGCTAGAAGGCCCAGGGACACCGGGGAGCTGTTTTTT.

The V gene is TRBV12-3 or TRBV12-4, the J gene TRBJ1-5, with 9 bases identical to TRBD1. The CDR3 has 15 residues. V gave up 4 bases and J gave up 4 bases; unmatched junction bases: 5. The CDR3 sequence is CASSSRGQGNQPQHF. CDR3 DNA: TGTGCCAGCAGTTCCCGAGGACAGGGGAATCAGCCCCAGCATTTT.

In the case of this clonotype: This may be a read error: a much more frequent sequence differs by one nucleotide. V and J are TRBV6-5 and TRBJ2-2; 9 nucleotides align to TRBD1. The CDR3 length is 14 residues. Trimming at V came to 4 bases and at J to 7 bases, leaving 4 bases not matched to a gene. Germline V CDR1 and CDR2: MNHEY, SVGAGI. CDR3 region: CASSWDRVIGELFF. The CDR3 coding sequence is TGTGCCAGCAGTTGGGACAGGGTAATCGGGGAGCTGTTTTTT.

This clonotype was seen a few times. The chain joins TRBV4-2 to TRBJ1-1; D remains ambiguous. V lost 0 bases and J lost 7, with 15 bases in between. This CDR3 has 15 residues. Germline V gene sequence: CDR1 LGHNA, CDR2 YNFKEQ. This chain's CDR3 is CASSQDLTSSYEAFF. The CDR3 DNA reads TGTGCCAGCAGCCAAGATTTAACGAGTTCGTATGAAGCTTTCTTT.

This sequence joins TRBV29-1 and TRBJ2-5; no firm D call. Looked up from germline, CDR1 is SQVTM and CDR2 is ANQGSEA. This CDR3 has 10 residues. The V gene lost 3 bases and the J gene lost 5 bases, with 4 bases spanning the gap. Written as DNA, the CDR3 is TGCAGCGTTGAGTGGGAGACCCAGTACTTC. It specifies CSVEWETQYF.

The chain uses TRBV29-1 and TRBJ1-2; weak D call: TRBD1 (6 bases). V was cut by 6 bases and J by 6 bases, with 14 bases left in between. Looked up from germline, CDR1 is SQVTM and CDR2 is ANQGSEA. CDR3 length equals 12 residues. CDR3 in DNA: TGCAGCGTCGAACAGGGAGGGGATGGCTACACCTTC. Translated: CSVEQGGDGYTF.

This chain connects TRBV12-5 to TRBJ2-4; 7 bases line up with TRBD1. V lost 1 base to trimming and J lost 0 bases; unmatched junction nucleotides: 9. The CDR3 loop spans 18 amino acids. Germline V gene lookup returns CDR1 LGHNT and CDR2 FRNRAP. The CDR3 region is CASGLAPGTVVAKNIQYF. CDR3 DNA: TGTGCTAGTGGTTTGGCCCCGGGGACAGTCGTAGCCAAAAACATTCAGTACTTC.

This clonotype has a handful of counts. For the CDR3, the DNA is TGTGCCAGCAGTTTAAGATACAATGAGCAGTTCTTC. Amino acid sequence: CASSLRYNEQFF. This chain links TRBV12-3 or TRBV12-4 with TRBJ2-1; D remains unclear. CDR3 length equals 12 residues. V dropped 2 bases and J dropped 4 bases, with 3 bases sitting between them.